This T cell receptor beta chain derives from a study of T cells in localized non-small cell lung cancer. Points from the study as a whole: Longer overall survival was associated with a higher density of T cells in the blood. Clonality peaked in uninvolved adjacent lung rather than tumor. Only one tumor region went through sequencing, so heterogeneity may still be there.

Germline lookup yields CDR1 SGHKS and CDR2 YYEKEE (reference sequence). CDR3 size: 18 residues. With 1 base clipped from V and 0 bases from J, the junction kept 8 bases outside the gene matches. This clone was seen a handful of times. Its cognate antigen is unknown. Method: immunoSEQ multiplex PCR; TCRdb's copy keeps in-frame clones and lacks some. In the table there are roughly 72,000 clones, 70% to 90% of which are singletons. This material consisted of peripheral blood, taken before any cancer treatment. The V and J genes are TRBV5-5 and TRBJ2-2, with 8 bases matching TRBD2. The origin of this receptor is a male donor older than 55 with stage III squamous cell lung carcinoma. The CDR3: CASSLFMVLAANTGELFF. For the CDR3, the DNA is TGTGCCAGCAGCTTGTTTATGGTACTAGCGGCGAACACCGGGGAGCTGTTTTTT.